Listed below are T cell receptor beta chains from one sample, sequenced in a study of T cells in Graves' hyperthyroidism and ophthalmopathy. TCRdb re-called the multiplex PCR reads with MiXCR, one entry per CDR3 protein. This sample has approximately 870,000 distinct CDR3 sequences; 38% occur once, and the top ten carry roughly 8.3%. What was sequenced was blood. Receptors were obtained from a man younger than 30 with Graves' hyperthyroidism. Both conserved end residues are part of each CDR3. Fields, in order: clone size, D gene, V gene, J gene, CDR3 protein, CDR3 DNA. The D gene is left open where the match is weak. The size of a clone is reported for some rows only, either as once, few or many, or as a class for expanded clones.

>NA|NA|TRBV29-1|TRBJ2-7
CSVMVLYEQYF
TGCAGCGTAATGGTGCTCTACGAGCAGTACTTC
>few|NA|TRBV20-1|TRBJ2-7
CSASGRDKGIYEQYF
TGCAGTGCCTCAGGTCGGGACAAGGGGATCTACGAGCAGTACTTC
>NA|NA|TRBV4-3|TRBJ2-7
CASSQYTDSYEQYF
TGCGCCAGCAGCCAATACACGGATTCCTACGAGCAGTACTTC
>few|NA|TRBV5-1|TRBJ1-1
CASSIPSGTEAFF
TGCGCCAGCAGCATACCCTCAGGGACTGAAGCTTTCTTT
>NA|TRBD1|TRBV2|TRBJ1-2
CASSEAGQGNYGYTF
TGTGCCAGCAGTGAAGCAGGACAGGGGAACTATGGCTACACCTTC
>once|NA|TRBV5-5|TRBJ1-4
CASNQKPTNEKLFF
TGTGCCAGCAACCAAAAACCAACTAATGAAAAACTGTTTTTT
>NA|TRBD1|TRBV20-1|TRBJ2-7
CSALPRRTGGYEQYF
TGCAGTGCTCTCCCCCGTAGGACAGGGGGCTACGAGCAGTACTTC
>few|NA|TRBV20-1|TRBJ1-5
CSAGGDFSQPQHF
TGCAGTGCTGGGGGAGACTTCAGTCAGCCCCAGCATTTT
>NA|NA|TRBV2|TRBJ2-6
CASSGRISGANVLTF
TGTGCCAGCAGTGGAAGAATCTCTGGGGCCAACGTCCTGACTTTC
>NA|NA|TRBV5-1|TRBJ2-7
CASSFYICSARGDGYEQYF
NA
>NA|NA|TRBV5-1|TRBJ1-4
CASSDPGSTNEKLFF
TGTGCCAGCAGCGACCCAGGGTCAACTAATGAAAAACTGTTTTTT
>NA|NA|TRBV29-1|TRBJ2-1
CSVDWVYNEQFF
TGCAGCGTTGATTGGGTCTACAATGAGCAGTTCTTC
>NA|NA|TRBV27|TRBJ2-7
CASSFRYNGLHEQYF
TGTGCCAGCAGTTTTAGGTATAACGGACTCCACGAGCAGTACTTC
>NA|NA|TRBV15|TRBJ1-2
CATNRDDRPYGYTF
TGTGCCACCAACAGAGATGACAGACCCTATGGCTACACCTTC
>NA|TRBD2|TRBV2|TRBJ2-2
CASGRAGNTGELFF
TGTGCCAGCGGGAGGGCCGGGAACACCGGGGAGCTGTTTTTT
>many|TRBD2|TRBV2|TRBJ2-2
CASRGTSTNTGELFF
TGTGCCAGCAGAGGGACTAGTACGAACACCGGGGAGCTGTTTTTT
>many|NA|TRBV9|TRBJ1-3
CASSVAGAAGNTIYF
TGTGCCAGCAGCGTAGCAGGGGCAGCTGGAAACACCATATATTTT
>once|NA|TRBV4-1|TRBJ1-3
CASSQALYRSGNTIYF
TGCGCCAGCAGCCAAGCTCTTTATCGGTCTGGAAACACCATATATTTT
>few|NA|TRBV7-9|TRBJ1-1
CASSQGSTGGAFF
TGTGCCAGCAGCCAGGGATCGACAGGTGGAGCTTTCTTT
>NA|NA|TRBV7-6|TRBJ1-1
CASMPTGLQVTEAFF
TGTGCCAGCATGCCGACAGGCCTCCAGGTGACTGAAGCTTTCTTT
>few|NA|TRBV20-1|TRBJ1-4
CSARDWGRAEKLFF
TGCAGTGCTAGAGATTGGGGGAGGGCTGAAAAACTGTTTTTT
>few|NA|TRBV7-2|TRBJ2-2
CASSFYSGELFF
TGTGCCAGCAGCTTTTATAGCGGGGAGCTGTTTTTT
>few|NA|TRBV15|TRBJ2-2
CATSRDRGTWNTGELFF
TGTGCCACCAGCAGAGATCGAGGGACCTGGAACACCGGGGAGCTGTTTTTT
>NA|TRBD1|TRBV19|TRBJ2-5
CASSPVTGGWQETQYF
TGTGCCAGTAGTCCTGTGACAGGGGGCTGGCAAGAGACCCAGTACTTC
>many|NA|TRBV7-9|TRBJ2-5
CASSSTLRDTQYF
TGTGCCAGCAGCTCAACACTAAGAGATACCCAGTACTTC
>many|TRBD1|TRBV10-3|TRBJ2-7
CAILETGGHEQYF
TGTGCCATTCTAGAGACAGGGGGCCACGAGCAGTACTTC
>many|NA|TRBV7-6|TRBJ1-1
CASSPSAGINTEAFF
TGTGCCAGCAGCCCGTCAGCGGGGATAAACACTGAAGCTTTCTTT
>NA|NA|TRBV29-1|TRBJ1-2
CSVEDRGLGNTF
TGCAGCGTTGAAGATCGGGGACTTGGAAACACCTTC
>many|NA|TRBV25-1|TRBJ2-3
CASSYTDTQYF
TGTGCCAGCAGTTACACAGATACGCAGTATTTT
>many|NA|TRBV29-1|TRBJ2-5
CSVVFIRETQYF
TGCAGCGTTGTCTTCATTCGAGAGACCCAGTACTTC
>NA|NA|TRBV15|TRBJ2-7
CGTSRQAGFHEQYF
TGTGGCACCAGCAGGCAAGCAGGGTTCCACGAGCAGTACTTC
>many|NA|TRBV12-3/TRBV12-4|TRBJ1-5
CASTQGGKGQPQHF
TGTGCCAGCACCCAGGGAGGGAAGGGGCAGCCCCAGCATTTT
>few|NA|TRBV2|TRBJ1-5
CASSEALGGGNQPQHF
TGTGCCAGCAGTGAAGCGCTTGGGGGGGGGAATCAGCCCCAGCATTTT
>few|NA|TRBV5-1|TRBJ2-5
CASRPDLQETQYF
TGCGCCAGCAGACCCGACCTACAAGAGACCCAGTACTTC
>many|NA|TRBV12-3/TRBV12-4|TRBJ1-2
CASSLQGGYTF
TGTGCCAGCAGTTTACAGGGCGGCTACACCTTC
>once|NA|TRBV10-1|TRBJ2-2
CASSQEGATGELFF
TGCGCCAGCAGCCAAGAAGGGGCCACCGGGGAGCTGTTTTTT
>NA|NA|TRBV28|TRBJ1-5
CASKPTIRNQPQHF
TGTGCCAGCAAACCTACGATTCGCAATCAGCCCCAGCATTTT
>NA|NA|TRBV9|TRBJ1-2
CASSPGGAMLDYGYTF
TGTGCCAGCAGCCCGGGAGGTGCGATGCTGGACTATGGCTACACCTTC
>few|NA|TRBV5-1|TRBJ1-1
CASSLAARRNTEAFF
TGCGCCAGCAGCTTGGCAGCCAGGCGCAACACTGAAGCTTTCTTT
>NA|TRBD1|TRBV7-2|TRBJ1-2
CASSLQGASIYGYTF
TGTGCCAGCAGCTTACAGGGGGCTTCAATCTATGGCTACACCTTC
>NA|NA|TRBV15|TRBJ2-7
CATSSYVRGGEQYF
TGTGCCACCAGCAGTTACGTTCGGGGTGGCGAGCAGTACTTC
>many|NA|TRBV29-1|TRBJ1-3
CSVTDGSGNTIYF
TGCAGCGTCACCGACGGCTCTGGAAACACCATATATTTT
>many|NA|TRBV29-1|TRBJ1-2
CSVDRDGYGYTF
TGCAGCGTTGACAGGGATGGCTATGGCTACACCTTC
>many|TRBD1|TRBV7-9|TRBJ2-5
CASSHSGGAETQYF
TGTGCCAGCAGCCATTCAGGGGGCGCGGAGACCCAGTACTTC
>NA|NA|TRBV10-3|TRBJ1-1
CASSYSPGRSSEAFF
TGTGCCAGCAGTTACTCGCCAGGGAGGAGCTCTGAAGCTTTCTTT
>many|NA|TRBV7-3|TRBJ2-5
CASSLTGRDSGETQYF
TGTGCCAGCAGCTTAACGGGAAGGGACTCGGGAGAGACCCAGTACTTC
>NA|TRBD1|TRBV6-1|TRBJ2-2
CASRAYRGRSGELFF
TGTGCCAGCAGGGCCTACAGGGGGCGATCGGGGGAGCTGTTTTTT
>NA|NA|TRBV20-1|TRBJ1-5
CSAEPGHLNQPQHF
TGCAGTGCAGAGCCTGGACACCTCAATCAGCCCCAGCATTTT
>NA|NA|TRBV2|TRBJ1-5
CASSPGFGQPQHF
TGTGCCAGCAGTCCCGGTTTCGGACAGCCCCAGCATTTT